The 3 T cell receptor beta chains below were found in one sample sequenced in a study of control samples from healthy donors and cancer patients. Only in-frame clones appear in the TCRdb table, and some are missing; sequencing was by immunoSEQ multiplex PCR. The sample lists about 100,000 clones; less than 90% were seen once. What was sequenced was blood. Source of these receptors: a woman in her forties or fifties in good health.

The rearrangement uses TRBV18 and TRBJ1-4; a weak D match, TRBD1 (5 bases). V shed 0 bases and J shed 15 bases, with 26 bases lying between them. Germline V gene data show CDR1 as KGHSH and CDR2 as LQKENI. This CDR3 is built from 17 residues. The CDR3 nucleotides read TGTGCCAGCTCACCACCCCGAGTAGGAGGGGTCTCCTCGTATTTGTTTTTT. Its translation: CASSPPRVGGVSSYLFF.

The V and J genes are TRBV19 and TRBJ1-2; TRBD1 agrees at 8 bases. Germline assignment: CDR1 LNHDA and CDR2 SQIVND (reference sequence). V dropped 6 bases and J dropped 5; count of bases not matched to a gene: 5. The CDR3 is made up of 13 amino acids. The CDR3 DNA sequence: TGTGCCAGTAGGGACAGGGAAGGTTATGGCTACACCTTC. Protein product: CASRDREGYGYTF. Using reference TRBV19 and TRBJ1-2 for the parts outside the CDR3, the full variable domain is DGGITQSPKYLFRKEGQNVTLSCEQNLNHDAMYWYRQDPGQGLRLIYYSQIVNDFQKGDIAEGYSVSREKKESFPLTVTSAQKNPTAFYLCASRDREGYGYTFGSGTRLTVV.

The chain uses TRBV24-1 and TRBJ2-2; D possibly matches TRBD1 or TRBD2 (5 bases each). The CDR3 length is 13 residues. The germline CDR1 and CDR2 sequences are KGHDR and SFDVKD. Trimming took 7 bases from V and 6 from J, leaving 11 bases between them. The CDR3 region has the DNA TGTGCCACCAGGGGGGAGCTCTCCGGGGAGCTGTTTTTT. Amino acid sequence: CATRGELSGELFF.